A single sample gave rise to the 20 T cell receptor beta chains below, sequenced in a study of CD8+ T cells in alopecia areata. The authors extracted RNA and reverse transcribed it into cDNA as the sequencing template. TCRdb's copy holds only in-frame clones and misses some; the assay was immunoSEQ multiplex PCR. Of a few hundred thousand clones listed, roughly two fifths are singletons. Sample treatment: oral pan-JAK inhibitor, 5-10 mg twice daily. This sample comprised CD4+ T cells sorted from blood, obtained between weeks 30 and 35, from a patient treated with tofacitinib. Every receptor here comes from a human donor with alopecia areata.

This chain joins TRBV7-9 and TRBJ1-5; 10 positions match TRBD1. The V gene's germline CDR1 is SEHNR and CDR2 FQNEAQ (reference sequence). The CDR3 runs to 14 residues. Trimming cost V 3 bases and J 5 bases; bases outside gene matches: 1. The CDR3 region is CASSFGQGDQPQHF. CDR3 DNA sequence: TGTGCCAGCAGCTTCGGACAGGGGGATCAGCCCCAGCATTTT. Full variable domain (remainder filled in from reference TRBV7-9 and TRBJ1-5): DTGVSQNPRHKITKRGQNVTFRCDPISEHNRLYWYRQTLGQGPEFLTYFQNEAQLEKSRLLSDRFSAERPKGSFSTLEIQRTEQGDSAMYLCASSFGQGDQPQHFGDGTRLSIL.

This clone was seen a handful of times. The CDR3 DNA reads TGCGCCAGCAGCTTGGCGGGGATCGCCGGGGAGCTGTTTTTT. This translates into CASSLAGIAGELFF. The rearrangement links TRBV5-1 to TRBJ2-2; possibly TRBD2 for D (5 bases). CDR1 and CDR2 from the germline V gene are SGHRS and YFSETQ. Trimming shortened V by 0 bases and J by 6 bases, and 9 bases separated the two germline ends. The CDR3 contains 14 residues.

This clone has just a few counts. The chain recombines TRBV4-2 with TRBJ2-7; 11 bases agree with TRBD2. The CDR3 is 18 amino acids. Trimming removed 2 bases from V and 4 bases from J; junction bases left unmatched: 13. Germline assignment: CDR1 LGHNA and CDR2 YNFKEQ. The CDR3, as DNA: TGTGCCAGCAGCCAAACTAATCCTTCCGGGACTAGCGGTTACGAGCAGTACTTC. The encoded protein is CASSQTNPSGTSGYEQYF.

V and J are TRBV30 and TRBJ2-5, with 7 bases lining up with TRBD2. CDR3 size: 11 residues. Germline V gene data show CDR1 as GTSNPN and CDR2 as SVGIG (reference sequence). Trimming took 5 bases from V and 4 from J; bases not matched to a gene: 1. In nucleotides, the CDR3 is TGTGCCTGGGGGAGGGTAGAGACCCAGTACTTC. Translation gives CAWGRVETQYF.

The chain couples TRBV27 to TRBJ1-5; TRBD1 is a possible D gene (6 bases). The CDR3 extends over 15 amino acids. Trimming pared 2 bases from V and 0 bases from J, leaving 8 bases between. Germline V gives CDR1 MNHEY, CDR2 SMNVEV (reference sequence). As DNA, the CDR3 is TGTGCCAGCAGTTTAAACAGGGCTAGCAATCAGCCCCAGCATTTT. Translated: CASSLNRASNQPQHF.

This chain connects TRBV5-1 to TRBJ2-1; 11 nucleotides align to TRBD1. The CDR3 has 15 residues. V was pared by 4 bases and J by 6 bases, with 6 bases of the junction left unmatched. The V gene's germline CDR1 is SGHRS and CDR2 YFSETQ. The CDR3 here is CASSKGQGAFNEQFF. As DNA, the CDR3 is TGCGCCAGCAGCAAAGGACAGGGGGCATTCAATGAGCAGTTCTTC.

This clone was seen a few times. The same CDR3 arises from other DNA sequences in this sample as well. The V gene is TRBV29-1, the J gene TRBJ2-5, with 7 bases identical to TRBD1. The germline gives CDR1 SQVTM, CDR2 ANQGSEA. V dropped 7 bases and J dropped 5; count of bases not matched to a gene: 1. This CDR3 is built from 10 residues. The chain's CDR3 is CSAGQETQYF. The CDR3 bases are TGCAGCGCGGGACAGGAGACCCAGTACTTC.

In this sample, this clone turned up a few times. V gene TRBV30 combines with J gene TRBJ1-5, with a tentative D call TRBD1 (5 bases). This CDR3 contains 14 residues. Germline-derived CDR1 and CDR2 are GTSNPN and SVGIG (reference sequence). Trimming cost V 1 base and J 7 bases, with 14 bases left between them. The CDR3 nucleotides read TGTGCCTGGAGTGCGGGGGACCGCGGACAGCCCCAGCATTTT. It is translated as CAWSAGDRGQPQHF.

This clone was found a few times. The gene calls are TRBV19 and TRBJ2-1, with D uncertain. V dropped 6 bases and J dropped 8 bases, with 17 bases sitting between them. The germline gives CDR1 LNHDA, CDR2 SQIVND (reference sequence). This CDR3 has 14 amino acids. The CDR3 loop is CASRGAKFLYEQFF. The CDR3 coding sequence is TGTGCCAGTAGGGGCGCCAAGTTTCTCTATGAGCAGTTCTTC.

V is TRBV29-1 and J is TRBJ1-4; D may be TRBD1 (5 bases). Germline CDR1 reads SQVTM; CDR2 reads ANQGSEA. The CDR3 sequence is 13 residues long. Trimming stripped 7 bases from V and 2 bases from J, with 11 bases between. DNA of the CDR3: TGCAGCGCTGCAGGGTCTACTAATGAAAAACTGTTTTTT. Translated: CSAAGSTNEKLFF.

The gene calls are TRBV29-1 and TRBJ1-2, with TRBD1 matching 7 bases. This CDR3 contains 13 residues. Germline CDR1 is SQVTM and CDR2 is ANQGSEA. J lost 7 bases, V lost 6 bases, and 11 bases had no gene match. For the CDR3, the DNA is TGCAGCGTCGGTACAGGGGTGGGTTTTGGCTACACCTTC. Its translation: CSVGTGVGFGYTF.

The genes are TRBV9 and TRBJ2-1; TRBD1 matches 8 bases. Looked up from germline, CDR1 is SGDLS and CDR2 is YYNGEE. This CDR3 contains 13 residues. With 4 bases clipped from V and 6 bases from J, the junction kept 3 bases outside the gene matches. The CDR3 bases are TGTGCCAGCAGCTTGGACAGGGCCAATGAGCAGTTCTTC. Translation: CASSLDRANEQFF.

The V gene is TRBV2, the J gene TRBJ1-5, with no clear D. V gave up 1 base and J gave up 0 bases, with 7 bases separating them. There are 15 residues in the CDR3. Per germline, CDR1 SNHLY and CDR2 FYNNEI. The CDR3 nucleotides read TGTGCCAGCAGTGAAGAGGTGTATAGCAATCAGCCCCAGCATTTT. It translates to CASSEEVYSNQPQHF.

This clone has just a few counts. DNA for the CDR3: TGTGCCTGGAGTGTACGATCTGTGGGAGCCAAAAACATTCAGTACTTC. Translating it yields CAWSVRSVGAKNIQYF. The chain has TRBV30 and TRBJ2-4; D is unresolved. The CDR3 consists of 16 residues. Between the trimmed V and J ends, which lost 0 bases and 0 bases, there was a span of 12 bases. Per the germline V gene, CDR1 is GTSNPN and CDR2 is SVGIG (reference sequence). Using reference TRBV30 and TRBJ2-4 for the parts outside the CDR3, the full variable domain is SQTIHQWPATLVQPVGSPLSLECTVEGTSNPNLYWYRQAAGRGLQLLFYSVGIGQISSEVPQNLSASRPQDRQFILSSKKLLLSDSGFYLCAWSVRSVGAKNIQYFGAGTRLSVL.

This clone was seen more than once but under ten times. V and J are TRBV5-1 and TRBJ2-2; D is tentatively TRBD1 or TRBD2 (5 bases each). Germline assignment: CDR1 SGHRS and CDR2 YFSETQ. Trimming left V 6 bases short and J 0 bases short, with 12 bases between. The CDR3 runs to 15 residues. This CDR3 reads CASTLGAANTGELFF. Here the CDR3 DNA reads TGCGCCAGCACGCTCGGGGCTGCGAACACCGGGGAGCTGTTTTTT.

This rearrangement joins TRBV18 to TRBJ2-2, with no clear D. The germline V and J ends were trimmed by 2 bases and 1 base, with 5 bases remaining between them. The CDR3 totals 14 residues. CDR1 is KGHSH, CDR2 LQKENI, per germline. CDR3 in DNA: TGTGCCAGCTCACCATCGGGGAACACCGGGGAGCTGTTTTTT. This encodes CASSPSGNTGELFF.

The CDR3 is CASSLGNSGGLNEQFF. The CDR3 coding sequence is TGTGCCAGCAGCTTAGGAAACAGCGGGGGTTTGAATGAGCAGTTCTTC. The chain combines TRBV7-9 with TRBJ2-1; 8 positions agree with TRBD2. After removal of 1 base from V and 7 bases from J, the junction contained 9 bases not matched to a gene. The CDR3 consists of 16 residues. Germline V lookup: CDR1 SEHNR, CDR2 FQNEAQ (reference sequence).

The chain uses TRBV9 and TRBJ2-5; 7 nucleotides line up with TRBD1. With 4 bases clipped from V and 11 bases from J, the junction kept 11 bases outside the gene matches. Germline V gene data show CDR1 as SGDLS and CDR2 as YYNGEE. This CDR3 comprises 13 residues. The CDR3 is CASSLGPTQGQYF. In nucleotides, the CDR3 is TGTGCCAGCAGCCTCGGACCGACACAGGGGCAGTACTTC. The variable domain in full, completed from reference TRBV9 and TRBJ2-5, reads DSGVTQTPKHLITATGQRVTLRCSPRSGDLSVYWYQQSLDQGLQFLIQYYNGEERAKGNILERFSAQQFPDLHSELNLSSLELGDSALYFCASSLGPTQGQYFGPGTRLLVL.

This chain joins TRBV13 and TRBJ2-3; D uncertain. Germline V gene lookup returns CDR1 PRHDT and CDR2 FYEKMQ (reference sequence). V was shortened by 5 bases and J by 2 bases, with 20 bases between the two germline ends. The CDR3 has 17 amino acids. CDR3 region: CASSGPFETSSTDTQYF. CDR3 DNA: TGTGCCAGCAGCGGACCCTTCGAAACTTCCTCCACAGATACGCAGTATTTT.

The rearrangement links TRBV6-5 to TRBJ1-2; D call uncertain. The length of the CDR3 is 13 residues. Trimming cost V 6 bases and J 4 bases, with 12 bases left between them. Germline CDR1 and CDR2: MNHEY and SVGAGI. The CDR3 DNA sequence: TGTGCCAGCAGCAACAGCCTTATCTATGGCTACACCTTC. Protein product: CASSNSLIYGYTF.